What follows are 18 T cell receptor beta chains derived from one specimen sequenced in a study of post-analysis software for immune sequencing data. No antigen is known for these receptors. The authors incorporated unique molecular identifiers into the TCR beta cDNA libraries. TCRdb re-analysed the PCR reads in MiXCR, keeping a single row per CDR3 protein. The repertoire consists of about 770,000 distinct CDR3 sequences, with about 45% occurring once and the leading ten covering 4.9%. Study observations and caveats: Roughly five TRBV segments were significantly more frequent in patients than in controls. TRBV5-6, TRBV5-1 and TRBV20-1 were among these segments.

The sample consisted of blood. The receptor source for this set is a girl aged 5 to 17 with multiple sclerosis.

This clonotype appeared a single time. V usage is TRBV20-1 and J usage is TRBJ2-7; D tentatively fits TRBD1 or TRBD2 (5 bases each). The V end was cut by 3 bases, the J end by 3 bases, with 15 bases between. Germline V gene sequence: CDR1 DFQATT, CDR2 SNEGSKA (reference sequence). The CDR3 runs to 14 residues. CDR3 region: CSASFADGGYEQYF. CDR3 nucleotide sequence: TGCAGTGCTAGTTTCGCGGATGGGGGCTACGAGCAGTACTTC.

This clonotype has just a few counts. The V call is TRBV24-1, the J call TRBJ2-1; D call uncertain. The CDR3 extends over 14 amino acids. V was shortened by 4 bases and J by 4 bases, with 10 bases between the two germline ends. CDR1 is KGHDR, CDR2 SFDVKD, per germline. In nucleotides, the CDR3 is TGTGCCACCAGTGACCCGGGTTCATACAATGAGCAGTTCTTC. Protein: CATSDPGSYNEQFF.

The chain uses TRBV20-1 and TRBJ2-3; 10 positions match TRBD2. Germline lookup yields CDR1 DFQATT and CDR2 SNEGSKA (reference sequence). With 4 bases clipped from V and 0 bases from J, the junction kept 13 bases outside the gene matches. The CDR3 runs 18 residues. CDR3: CSATASGSRLSSTDTQYF. The CDR3 DNA reads TGCAGTGCTACGGCTAGCGGGAGTAGGCTATCAAGCACAGATACGCAGTATTTT.

The chain combines TRBV6-1 with TRBJ1-2, with a tentative D call TRBD1 (6 bases). Trimming cost V 5 bases and J 4 bases, with 11 bases left between them. CDR3 length: 13 residues. CDR1 is MNHNS and CDR2 is SASEGT in the germline V gene. The CDR3 DNA follows: TGTGCCAGCAGTCCAGGGGAGGTCTATGGCTACACCTTC. Its protein is CASSPGEVYGYTF.

This clonotype was seen ten or more times. This rearrangement joins TRBV15 to TRBJ2-5, with D possibly matching TRBD2 (5 bases). Germline V gives CDR1 LNHNV, CDR2 YYDKDF (reference sequence). V was shortened by 0 bases and J by 4 bases, with 18 bases between the two germline ends. The CDR3 is 17 amino acids. The chain's CDR3 is CATSRDRGLSRIETQYF. In nucleotides, the CDR3 is TGTGCCACCAGCAGAGATCGAGGACTTAGCAGGATAGAGACCCAGTACTTC.

This sequence joins TRBV12-3 or TRBV12-4 and TRBJ2-7, with 10 bases identical to TRBD2. V shed 3 bases and J 5 bases; nucleotides not matched to a gene: 7. CDR3 length: 15 residues. The CDR3 nucleotides are TGTGCCAGCAGTTTGGAGAGCGGGAGGGGACACGAGCAGTACTTC. This sequence encodes CASSLESGRGHEQYF.

CDR3 bases: TGTGCCAGCACCGCCGACGGGCTTAACTATGGCTACACCTTC. This translates into CASTADGLNYGYTF. The chain combines TRBV28 with TRBJ1-2; D remains unclear. Looked up from germline, CDR1 is MDHEN and CDR2 is SYDVKM. V lost 7 bases to trimming and J lost 1 base, with 13 bases between them. This CDR3 spans 14 amino acids.

A word on this clonotype: Germline and junction disagree at one end, which may indicate a read error. This chain joins TRBV9 and TRBJ2-7, with D perhaps being TRBD1 or TRBD2 (5 bases each). Germline CDR1 is SGDLS and CDR2 is YYNGEE. This CDR3 has 14 amino acids. CDR3 amino acids: CAGSDPGGGNEQYF. As DNA, the CDR3 is TGTGCCGGCAGCGACCCTGGGGGTGGTAATGAGCAGTACTTC.

The chain is built from TRBV4-3 and TRBJ2-7, with 7 positions matching TRBD1. The CDR3 is 13 amino acids. Germline V gene data show CDR1 as LGHNA and CDR2 as YSLEER. The J segment lost 12 bases and the V segment lost 4 bases, leaving 12 bases of the junction unmatched. CDR3 residues: CASSPSGTDVRYF. Written as DNA, the CDR3 is TGCGCCAGCAGCCCCTCCGGGACAGACGTGCGGTACTTC.

The chain has TRBV12-3 or TRBV12-4 and TRBJ1-6; 9 bases map to TRBD1. Losses at the gene ends were 1 base for V and 9 bases for J; bases not matched to a gene: 4. The CDR3 extends over 15 amino acids. CDR3 in DNA: TGTGCCAGCAGTTTAGTGGAGACAGGGGGTTCACCCCTCCACTTT. Its translation: CASSLVETGGSPLHF.

This chain connects TRBV12-3 or TRBV12-4 to TRBJ1-1; D remains ambiguous. This CDR3 contains 12 residues. With 5 bases removed from V and 5 bases from J, the gap between germline ends came to 9 bases. CDR3 sequence reads: CASSKSWTEAFF. The CDR3, as DNA: TGTGCCAGCAGTAAATCTTGGACTGAAGCTTTCTTT.

This clonotype showed up just a few times. The V gene is TRBV29-1, the J gene TRBJ1-1; the match to TRBD1 covers 7 bases. This CDR3 spans 13 amino acids. V trimming: 4 bases; J trimming: 2 bases; junction bases outside the gene matches: 4. CDR1 is SQVTM, CDR2 ANQGSEA, per germline. The CDR3 bases are TGCAGCGTTGCCGGGACAGTCAACACTGAAGCTTTCTTT. Translation gives CSVAGTVNTEAFF. Drawing the rest from reference TRBV29-1 and TRBJ1-1, the complete variable domain is SAVISQKPSRDICQRGTSLTIQCQVDSQVTMMFWYRQQPGQSLTLIATANQGSEATYESGFVIDKFPISRPNLTFSTLTVSNMSPEDSSIYLCSVAGTVNTEAFFGQGTRLTVV.

V and J are TRBV28 and TRBJ2-5; no firm D call. V was cut by 8 bases and J by 5 bases, with 9 bases left in between. CDR3 length equals 11 residues. Germline CDR1 is MDHEN and CDR2 is SYDVKM. The CDR3 coding sequence is TGTGCCAGCGGTACTCGGGAGACCCAGTACTTC. Its translation: CASGTRETQYF.

This clonotype was recorded many times. The chain joins TRBV9 to TRBJ1-2, with D perhaps TRBD1 (5 bases). V was shortened by 3 bases and J by 2 bases, with 8 bases between the two germline ends. The CDR3 has 13 amino acids. Germline values: CDR1 SGDLS, CDR2 YYNGEE. For the CDR3, the DNA is TGTGCCAGCAGCGGGGGGGTCAACTATGGCTACACCTTC. Translated, it gives CASSGGVNYGYTF.

This sequence joins TRBV7-8 and TRBJ2-7; 7 bases are shared with TRBD2. CDR1 is SGHVS and CDR2 is FQNEAQ in the germline V gene. The CDR3 is 15 residues long. Germline trimming cut 5 bases from V and 1 base from J; bases unmatched to any gene: 8. The CDR3 loop reads CASSPTLAESYEQYF. The CDR3 nucleotides read TGTGCCAGCAGCCCTACCCTAGCGGAATCCTACGAGCAGTACTTC. Based on the CDR3 plus reference TRBV7-8 and TRBJ2-7, the full variable domain is GAGVSQSPRYKVAKRGQDVALRCDPISGHVSLFWYQQALGQGPEFLTYFQNEAQLDKSGLPSDRFFAERPEGSVSTLKIQRTQQEDSAVYLCASSPTLAESYEQYFGPGTRLTVT.

The chain uses TRBV27 and TRBJ2-5; D not resolved. The DNA end favors TRBJ2-7, so the J call may be wrong. The CDR3 extends over 13 amino acids. Germline lookup yields CDR1 MNHEY and CDR2 SMNVEV (reference sequence). Written as DNA, the CDR3 is TGTGCCAGCAGTTTAATTAACTCCTACGAGCAGTACTTC. Amino acid sequence: CASSLINSYEQYF.

The chain joins TRBV12-3 or TRBV12-4 to TRBJ1-3; the D is unclear. The CDR3 spans 15 residues. Between the trimmed V and J ends, which lost 2 bases and 0 bases, there was a span of 8 bases. For the CDR3, the DNA is TGTGCCAGCAGTTTACTGCCGAACTCTGGAAACACCATATATTTT. Amino acid sequence: CASSLLPNSGNTIYF.

This chain links TRBV14 with TRBJ2-1; a possible D gene is TRBD2 (6 bases). This CDR3 contains 16 residues. Per germline, CDR1 SGHDN and CDR2 FVKESK. The ends were cut back, 3 bases at V and 1 base at J, with 13 bases in the middle. For the CDR3, the DNA is TGTGCCAGCAGCCAGGGGGGTCGGAGATCCTACAATGAGCAGTTCTTC. Its translation: CASSQGGRRSYNEQFF.